The present T cell receptor beta chain was sequenced within a study of OX40 agonist ivuxolimab in advanced cancers. Study summary: Ivuxolimab is a fully human IgG2 antibody that activates OX40 (CD134). Dose-escalation patients' cancers were hepatocellular carcinoma, melanoma, renal cell or head and neck cancer.

Study findings and constraints: Compared with CD4+, CD8+ T cells on average had more expanded clones.

Generated by immunoSEQ multiplex PCR, the TCRdb table keeps only in-frame clones and is missing some. Among some 80,000 clones listed, approximately 92% were seen once. Cycle 7 day 1, cycle 4 day 1, and baseline were the timepoints at which blood was sampled. Notes on this clone: Antigen: not known.

The source is an adult with an advanced solid tumor such as melanoma, head and neck, liver or kidney cancer. The sample was CD4+ or CD8+ T cells sorted from blood, taken in a trial of the OX40 agonist ivuxolimab.

In DNA, the CDR3 is TGTGCCAGCGTAGACAGGGGGCTTGGCTACACCTTC. Residues: CASVDRGLGYTF. The chain joins TRBV2 to TRBJ1-2; 10 bases line up with TRBD1. Germline loops: CDR1 SNHLY, CDR2 FYNNEI. Trimming removed 8 bases from V and 7 bases from J; junction bases left unmatched: 4. This CDR3 has 12 amino acids.